A selection of T cell receptor beta chains follows, all from one sample in a study of blood T cell repertoires in COVID-19. The repertoire was sequenced with immunoSEQ multiplex PCR; TCRdb's copy has only in-frame clones and lacks some. The table lists under 150,000 clones, around four fifths of them singletons. Input material: peripheral blood. The receptors stem from a man older than 75 with active or convalescent COVID-19. Both conserved end residues are part of each CDR3. D genes are given only for firm matches. Clone size, where shown, is once, few, many, or a class for clones that have expanded.

>TRBJ2-1|-|TRBD1|TRBV3-1/TRBV3-2
CASSLHRTGPYNEQFF
TGTGCCAGCAGCCTCCACCGGACAGGGCCGTACAATGAGCAGTTCTTC
>TRBJ2-1|-|-|TRBV6-5
CASSYSNTGRGEQFF
TGTGCCAGCAGTTACTCGAACACAGGGAGGGGTGAGCAGTTCTTC
>TRBJ2-5|-|TRBD2|TRBV7-2
CASSPGTSVGGGTQYF
TGTGCCAGCAGTCCAGGGACTAGCGTCGGTGGGGGGACCCAGTACTTC
>TRBJ2-7|once|TRBD1|TRBV9
CASSVMGDSSYEQYF
TGTGCCAGCAGCGTAATGGGGGACAGTTCCTACGAGCAGTACTTC
>TRBJ2-7|-|-|TRBV7-8
CASSQGVYEQYF
TGTGCCAGCAGCCAGGGAGTCTACGAGCAGTACTTC
>TRBJ2-7|-|TRBD1|TRBV3-1/TRBV3-2
CASSQGPRGPEQYF
TGTGCCAGCAGCCAAGGACCCAGGGGGCCTGAGCAGTACTTC
>TRBJ1-1|-|-|TRBV19
CASSIDRWNTEAFF
TGTGCCAGTAGTATCGACAGGTGGAACACTGAAGCTTTCTTT
>TRBJ2-1|-|-|TRBV7-2
CASSLASGARYNEQFF
TGTGCCAGCAGCTTAGCGTCAGGGGCCCGATACAATGAGCAGTTCTTC
>TRBJ1-2|-|TRBD1|TRBV29-1
CSVGGQGSHNYGYTF
TGCAGCGTTGGTGGACAGGGTTCTCATAACTATGGCTACACCTTC
>TRBJ2-6|-|-|TRBV27
CASSLSGTGSGANVLTF
TGTGCCAGCAGTTTATCGGGTACAGGGTCCGGGGCCAACGTCCTGACTTTC
>TRBJ1-2|-|-|TRBV10-3
CAISDQGSYGYTF
TGTGCCATCAGTGACCAGGGATCCTATGGCTACACCTTC
>TRBJ1-1|-|-|TRBV5-1
CASSLEAGRGTEAFF
TGCGCCAGCAGCTTGGAGGCAGGGAGGGGCACTGAAGCTTTCTTT